This T cell receptor (beta chain) was profiled in a study of CD8 T cells in ankylosing spondylitis. Study-wide findings and caveats: Blood from ankylosing spondylitis patients appeared to carry a characteristic roughly 8-variant TCR beta motif.

One entry per CDR3 protein results from TCRdb running MiXCR on the 5' RACE reads. This sample carries about 750,000 distinct CDR3 sequences, around 20% of them seen once, and the ten largest clones take over 15%. This clonotype was detected a few times. What it recognizes is unknown. The V gene end was trimmed by 4 bases and the J gene end by 4 bases; junction bases not matched to a gene: 8. In germline, CDR1 is MNHEY, CDR2 SMNVEV (reference sequence). The CDR3 loop spans 15 amino acids. The chain carries TRBV27 and TRBJ1-2; 8 nucleotides line up with TRBD1. The clonotype originates from a male donor with ankylosing spondylitis. The sequenced sample was blood, either unsorted or a sorted T cell fraction (not recorded which). CDR3 bases: TGTGCCAGCAGTTGGACAGGGAGGGACTTCTATGGCTACACCTTC. This encodes CASSWTGRDFYGYTF.